This TCR beta chain was captured by sequencing in a study of cytomegalovirus exposure and HLA in healthy donors. Overall study findings and caveats: Within a later analysis, the majority of CMV-associated TCR beta chains appeared HLA-restricted. Reportedly, a later analysis found an Asian-associated ancestry cluster had fewer N-insertions than the approximately 670-donor mean. Highest at DRB1 and lowest at HLA-C, TCR association rates differed among HLA loci in a later analysis.

About this clone: Its antigen remains unidentified.

PCR employed 60 Vbeta and 13 Jbeta primers. Clones were sequenced by immunoSEQ multiplex PCR, and TCRdb holds only the in-frame ones, with some missing. The sample includes about 160,000 clones, roughly 85% of them seen just once. This CDR3 region has 15 residues. The germline V gene encodes CDR1 LNHDA and CDR2 SQIVND (reference sequence). The ends were cut back, 2 bases at V and 0 bases at J, with 10 bases in the middle. This TCR derives from a woman in her 50s in good health and CMV-seropositive. The chain has TRBV19 and TRBJ1-2; perhaps TRBD1 as D (6 bases). The sequenced sample consisted of PBMCs. The CDR3 reads CASSIRTAPNYGYTF. The CDR3 nucleotides are TGTGCCAGTAGTATACGGACAGCGCCTAACTATGGCTACACCTTC. Filled out from reference TRBV19 and TRBJ1-2, the complete variable domain reads DGGITQSPKYLFRKEGQNVTLSCEQNLNHDAMYWYRQDPGQGLRLIYYSQIVNDFQKGDIAEGYSVSREKKESFPLTVTSAQKNPTAFYLCASSIRTAPNYGYTFGSGTRLTVV.